This T cell receptor (beta chain) was recovered during a study of blood T cells in healthy people across ages. This clonotype was found a few times. The CDR3 loop spans 15 amino acids. V was trimmed by 7 bases and J by 1 base, leaving 16 bases between them. CDR1 SEHNR and CDR2 FQNEAQ come from the germline V gene (reference sequence). A second 7 to 11 cycle PCR used barcoded and J-beta primers. TCRdb passed the 5' RACE reads through MiXCR, listing each CDR3 protein once. This sample carries hundreds of thousands of distinct CDR3 sequences, about 25% of them seen once, and the ten largest clones take roughly 9%. These data were likewise used in another study, on T cells of mothers and their children. That work adds: Detection yielded no persistent microchimeric T cell clones.

The TCR comes from a boy aged 5-17 years in good health. The sample consisted of blood. This sequence joins TRBV7-9 and TRBJ1-1; D gene unclear. The chain's CDR3 is CASKGDGWRNTEAFF. The DNA of the CDR3 is TGTGCCAGCAAAGGAGATGGATGGAGGAACACTGAAGCTTTCTTT.